This T cell receptor beta chain derives from a study of blood T cell repertoires in COVID-19. Study in general: Whether acute or convalescent, the COVID-19 samples came from the United States, Italy and Spain. Sample material is recorded as cDNA or gDNA derived from T cells, B-cell-depleted T cells, or PBMCs.

The CDR3 loop spans 12 amino acids. V was trimmed by 4 bases and J by 10 bases, leaving 13 bases between them. In the original processing: Reference gene primer amplification gave nucleated cell count estimates. The protocol was immunoSEQ multiplex PCR, while the TCRdb copy is restricted to in-frame clones and leaves out a portion. The D gene and trimming were derived from the DNA, and the V and J assignments and clone size from that table. The table has 130,000 or so clones, around 81% seen once; the top ten hold approximately 8.7%. Sequenced input: peripheral blood. The receptor's source is a woman aged 55-70 years with active or convalescent COVID-19. The chain combines TRBV23-1 with TRBJ1-1, with D possibly matching TRBD1 (6 bases). TRBV23-1 is noted as an ORF with a role that remains uncertain. The CDR3 loop is CASSRGPPGAFF. For the CDR3, the DNA is TGCGCCAGCAGTCGGGGGCCCCCTGGAGCTTTCTTT.